This section outlines one T cell receptor (beta chain) sequence together with its context. Its cognate antigen is unknown. This sample is part of a study of monozygotic twins with inflammatory bowel disease. General study results and limits: The co-twins with IBD showed lower TCRbeta diversity (inverse Simpson) than their healthy siblings.

Template switching appended UMIs that held a 6-nucleotide sample barcode. TCRdb reprocessed the 5' RACE reads, with one entry per CDR3 protein and no DNA. This repertoire comprises under 45,000 distinct CDR3 sequences; its ten largest clones make up approximately 5.8%. The receptor was isolated from a human donor with ulcerative colitis or Crohn's disease, or a healthy co-twin of an affected twin (not recorded which). Source material: blood.

The chain's CDR3 is CASSLVAGTLYNEQFF. The V gene is TRBV5-1, the J gene TRBJ2-1; as DNA is missing, the TRBD2 call by TCRdb cannot be tested. The CDR3 is 16 residues long. Germline CDR1 SGHRS, CDR2 YFSETQ.